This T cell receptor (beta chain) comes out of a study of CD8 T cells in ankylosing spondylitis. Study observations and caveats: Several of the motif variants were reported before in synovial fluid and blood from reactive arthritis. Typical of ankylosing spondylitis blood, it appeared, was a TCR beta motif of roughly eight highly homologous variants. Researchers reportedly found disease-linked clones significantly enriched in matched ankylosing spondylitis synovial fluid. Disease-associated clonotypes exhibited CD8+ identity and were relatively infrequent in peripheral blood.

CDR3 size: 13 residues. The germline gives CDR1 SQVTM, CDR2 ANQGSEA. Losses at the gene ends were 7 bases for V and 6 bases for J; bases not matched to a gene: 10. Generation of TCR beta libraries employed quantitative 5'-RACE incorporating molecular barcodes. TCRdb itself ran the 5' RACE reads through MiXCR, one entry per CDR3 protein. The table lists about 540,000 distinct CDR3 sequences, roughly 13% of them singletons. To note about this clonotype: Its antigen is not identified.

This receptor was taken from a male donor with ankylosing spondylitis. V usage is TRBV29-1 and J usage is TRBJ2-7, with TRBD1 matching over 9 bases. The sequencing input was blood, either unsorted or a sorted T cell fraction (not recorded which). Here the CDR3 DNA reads TGCAGCGCGGTGGGGACAGGGAGCGGCGAGCAGTACTTC. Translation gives CSAVGTGSGEQYF.